These 7 T cell receptor beta chains came from one sample sequenced in a study of blood T cell repertoires in COVID-19. TCRdb's copy holds only in-frame clones and misses some; the assay was immunoSEQ multiplex PCR. In the table there are about 300,000 clones, approximately 90% of which are singletons. The sample consisted of PBMCs or T cells enriched from blood (not recorded which). The receptors shown here come from a woman aged 30 to 39 who had recovered from COVID-19.

The CDR3 sequence is CASCKGLLAVLSYNEQFF. CDR3 bases: TGTGCCAGCTGTAAGGGCTTACTAGCGGTCCTCTCCTACAATGAGCAGTTCTTC. This sequence joins TRBV28 and TRBJ2-1; 8 nucleotides line up with TRBD2. This CDR3 contains 18 residues. Looked up from germline, CDR1 is MDHEN and CDR2 is SYDVKM. The J segment lost 0 bases and the V segment lost 8 bases, leaving 15 bases of the junction unmatched.

J is TRBJ1-2 and V is TRBV9; 10 bases fit TRBD1. Germline assignment: CDR1 SGDLS and CDR2 YYNGEE. With V trimmed by 3 bases and J by 8 bases, 10 bases remained unmatched. The CDR3 has 15 amino acids. In DNA form, the CDR3 reads TGTGCCAGCAGCGCAAGGACAGGGGGACTCGAGGGCTACACCTTC. Translation gives CASSARTGGLEGYTF.

This chain joins TRBV3-1 (or the pseudogene TRBV3-2) and TRBJ1-2; no firm D call. Germline V gene lookup returns CDR1 LGHDT and CDR2 YNNKEL (reference sequence). Trimming left V 0 bases short and J 4 bases short, with 9 bases between. The CDR3 runs 14 residues. The CDR3 sequence: CASSQETHTYGYTF. The CDR3 bases are TGTGCCAGCAGCCAAGAAACCCACACCTATGGCTACACCTTC.

This CDR3 reads CASSSPGQGATVSGNTIYF. The CDR3 DNA follows: TGTGCCAGCAGTTCACCGGGACAGGGGGCAACAGTCTCTGGAAACACCATATATTTT. This chain links TRBV28 with TRBJ1-3; TRBD1 matches at 12 bases. V was pared by 4 bases and J by 0 bases, with 10 bases of the junction left unmatched. CDR3 size: 19 residues. Germline V lookup: CDR1 MDHEN, CDR2 SYDVKM.

The gene calls are TRBV25-1 and TRBJ2-1; 9 nucleotides align to TRBD2. This CDR3 is 15 amino acids long. CDR1 and CDR2 from the germline V gene are MGHDK and SYGVNS. Unmatched junction bases numbered 2, after V lost 2 bases and J lost 3 bases. The CDR3 DNA reads as TGTGCCAGCAGTGAAAATAGCGGGAGCTACAATGAGCAGTTCTTC. Translation gives CASSENSGSYNEQFF.

The chain recombines TRBV4-3 with TRBJ2-7; unclear D gene. Trimming removed 0 bases at V and 3 bases at J, with 12 bases between. Germline CDR1 and CDR2: LGHNA and YSLEER. This CDR3 region has 15 residues. CDR3 region: CASSQDQATRYEQYF. CDR3 coding DNA: TGCGCCAGCAGCCAAGACCAGGCGACACGCTACGAGCAGTACTTC.

The chain employs TRBV15 and TRBJ2-7; 9 bases align to TRBD1. The CDR3 runs to 15 residues. From germline, CDR1 is LNHNV and CDR2 YYDKDF (reference sequence). The V and J ends lost 4 bases and 0 bases, in that order; junction bases with no gene match: 4. The CDR3 DNA reads as TGTGCCACCAGCAAACCGGGACAGGGCTCCTACGAGCAGTACTTC. This translates into CATSKPGQGSYEQYF. Using reference TRBV15 and TRBJ2-7 for the parts outside the CDR3, the full variable domain is DAMVIQNPRYQVTQFGKPVTLSCSQTLNHNVMYWYQQKSSQAPKLLFHYYDKDFNNEADTPDNFQSRRPNTSFCFLDIRSPGLGDTAMYLCATSKPGQGSYEQYFGPGTRLTVT.